The entry that follows covers one TCR beta chain sequence. Its antigen remains unidentified. Specified time point: sample taken at primary tumor resection. V was trimmed by 1 base and J by 2 bases, leaving 25 bases between them. Germline CDR1 reads LGHNA; CDR2 reads YSLEER. This CDR3 is 20 amino acids long. TCRdb recomputed calls from the 5' RACE reads with MiXCR, one row per CDR3 protein. This table holds about 14,000 distinct CDR3 sequences, 4.7% found once. These data come from a study of spatial heterogeneity in lung cancer. Study-level points and caveats: Intratumoral expanded alpha and beta TCR counts were found to track tumor mutation counts.

The source is a female donor with early-stage non-small cell lung cancer. The sample consisted of lung tumor tissue, taken at surgery. The chain links TRBV4-3 to TRBJ2-3; possibly TRBD2 for D (5 bases). Here the CDR3 DNA reads TGCGCCAGCAGCCAAGGGGCCGACTATCATCATAGCACAATCACAGATACGCAGTATTTT. Translating it yields CASSQGADYHHSTITDTQYF.